A selection of T cell receptor beta chains follows, all from one sample in a study of siplizumab effects on memory and regulatory T cells. The method was immunoSEQ multiplex PCR; TCRdb's version includes in-frame clones alone and lacks a portion of them. The sample yields more than 75,000 clones, over 85% seen once. Sequencing was carried out using CD8+ T cells sorted from blood. All receptors come from a human donor in good health. Both conserved end residues are part of each CDR3. The order of the fields is V gene, D gene, clone size, J gene, CDR3 DNA, CDR3 protein. The D gene is left open where the match is weak. Clone size is shown for a subset of rows, as once, few, many or a class of expanded clone.

TRBV11-3,NA,NA,TRBJ2-3,TGTGCCAGCAGCTTAGGCAGTAGGATTAGGGATACGCAGTATTTT,CASSLGSRIRDTQYF
TRBV7-9,NA,once,TRBJ2-7,TGTGCCAGCAGCTTAACAGAATCCTACGAGCAGTACTTC,CASSLTESYEQYF
TRBV30,NA,NA,TRBJ2-3,TGTGCCTGGAGTGTAGGAGATACGCAGTATTTT,CAWSVGDTQYF
TRBV6-5,TRBD1,NA,TRBJ2-7,TGTGCCAGCAGTCTGGGACAGGGGATACTCTACGAGCAGTACTTC,CASSLGQGILYEQYF
TRBV6-6,NA,once,TRBJ1-4,TGTGCCAGCAGTAAGGGGACGGCATTTAATGAAAAACTGTTTTTT,CASSKGTAFNEKLFF
TRBV4-1,TRBD1,NA,TRBJ1-1,TGCGCCACCCGCCGAAACCAATACGGGACAGGGGCCGATATCAAGAACACTGAAGCTTTCTTT,CATRRNQYGTGADIKNTEAFF
TRBV4-1,NA,once,TRBJ2-5,TGCGCCAGCAGCCCACCCGGGACTGATCAAGAGACCCAGTACTTC,CASSPPGTDQETQYF
TRBV2,TRBD1,NA,TRBJ2-1,TGTGCCAGCAGCCGGACAGGGGGCTTCTACAATGAGCAGTTCTTC,CASSRTGGFYNEQFF
TRBV27,NA,NA,TRBJ1-1,TGTGCCAGCAGTTCTGTAAACACTGAAGCTTTCTTT,CASSSVNTEAFF
TRBV6-5,NA,once,TRBJ1-2,TGTGCCAGCAGTTCCCTCCCCTTGGCAGTTAACTATGGCTACACCTTC,CASSSLPLAVNYGYTF
TRBV27,TRBD1,few,TRBJ1-1,TGTGCCAGCAGACAGGGGGCGGAAGCTTTCTTT,CASRQGAEAFF
TRBV5-1,NA,NA,TRBJ1-2,TGCGCCAGCAGCATCTCTTATGACCTCGGCTATGGCTACACCTTC,CASSISYDLGYGYTF
TRBV5-6,TRBD1,once,TRBJ2-7,TGTGCCAGCAGCTTGTTCTACTGGACAGGGGGTTCCTACGAGCAGTACTTC,CASSLFYWTGGSYEQYF
TRBV7-2,TRBD1,NA,TRBJ1-2,TGTGCCAGCAGCGTTGGGTGGACAGGGAATGGCTACACCTTC,CASSVGWTGNGYTF
TRBV5-1,TRBD2,NA,TRBJ2-1,TGCGCCAGCAGCCACCCCAGCAGCGGGGGGGGAAATGAGCAGTTCTTC,CASSHPSSGGGNEQFF
TRBV13,NA,NA,TRBJ2-5,TGTGCCAGCAGCGTACGGACAGATCAAGAGACCCAGTACTTC,CASSVRTDQETQYF
TRBV5-1,TRBD1,few,TRBJ2-7,TGCGCCAGCAGCTTGGACAGGGGGCCCAACGAGCAGTACTTC,CASSLDRGPNEQYF
TRBV7-6,TRBD1,NA,TRBJ2-3,TGTGCCAGCAGAGCACAGGGGCGATTCACAGATACGCAGTATTTT,CASRAQGRFTDTQYF